These 29 T cell receptor beta chains came from one sample sequenced in a study of glioma-infiltrating T cells after dendritic cell vaccination. Regarding time point: after dendritic cell vaccination, including at tumor progression/relapse. TCRdb keeps only in-frame clones here, not all; method: immunoSEQ multiplex PCR. The table has 55,000 to 75,000 clones, about 79% seen once. The source material was blood, sampled after dendritic cell vaccination. Receptors originate from a human donor with glioblastoma.

This chain links TRBV19 with TRBJ2-5, with 11 positions matching TRBD1. Germline loops: CDR1 LNHDA, CDR2 SQIVND (reference sequence). The V gene end was trimmed by 6 bases and the J gene end by 5 bases; junction bases not matched to a gene: 5. This CDR3 contains 14 residues. CDR3 protein: CASSWDRGMETQYF. As DNA, the CDR3 is TGTGCCAGTAGCTGGGACAGGGGGATGGAGACCCAGTACTTC.

The V and J genes are TRBV11-2 and TRBJ1-1, with D uncertain. The CDR3 spans 15 residues. V was trimmed by 1 base and J by 1 base, leaving 10 bases between them. CDR1 and CDR2 (germline): SGHAT, FQNNGV. The CDR3, as DNA: TGTGCCAGCAGCTTAGTCCGCGTTCGGAACACTGAAGCTTTCTTT. Translation: CASSLVRVRNTEAFF.

Written as DNA, the CDR3 is TGTGCCACCCGGGGGGAGGGAGGCCCGAATTCACCCCTCCACTTT. Encoded protein: CATRGEGGPNSPLHF. The rearrangement uses TRBV7-9 and TRBJ1-6; D may be TRBD1 (5 bases). CDR3 size: 15 residues. From germline, CDR1 is SEHNR and CDR2 FQNEAQ (reference sequence). V dropped 10 bases and J dropped 7 bases, with 20 bases sitting between them.

This chain links TRBV29-1 with TRBJ2-6; 10 bases agree with TRBD1. J lost 0 bases, V lost 4 bases, and 9 bases had no gene match. This CDR3 region has 18 residues. The germline gives CDR1 SQVTM, CDR2 ANQGSEA. The CDR3 loop reads CSVASRDRGNSGANVLTF. The CDR3, as DNA: TGCAGCGTTGCATCTCGGGACAGGGGAAACTCTGGGGCCAACGTCCTGACTTTC.

The rearrangement links TRBV4-2 to TRBJ2-7; D call uncertain. CDR1 LGHNA and CDR2 YNFKEQ come from the germline V gene. With 4 bases removed from V and 0 bases from J, the gap between germline ends came to 10 bases. The CDR3 contains 14 residues. The CDR3 DNA sequence: TGTGCCAGCAGCCTTGCTAGGAGCTCCTACGAGCAGTACTTC. Protein product: CASSLARSSYEQYF.

This chain links TRBV4-1 with TRBJ1-2; D remains unclear. The CDR3 is 15 residues long. V gave up 0 bases and J gave up 6 bases, with 14 bases separating them. The germline V gene has CDR1 MGHRA and CDR2 YSYEKL. The CDR3 DNA follows: TGCGCCAGCAGCCAAGAGAATTGGGGAGGTGATGGCTACACCTTC. Protein product: CASSQENWGGDGYTF.

This clone occurred a few times. This sample also contains other DNA sequences that code for the same CDR3. The V and J genes are TRBV6-5 and TRBJ2-3; perhaps TRBD2 as D (5 bases). The CDR3 consists of 15 residues. CDR1 is MNHEY, CDR2 SVGAGI, per germline. The ends were cut back, 0 bases at V and 2 bases at J, with 9 bases in the middle. The CDR3 DNA reads TGTGCCAGCAGTTACTCGAAGCGGTCCACAGATACGCAGTATTTT. Translated, it gives CASSYSKRSTDTQYF.

V and J are TRBV6-5 and TRBJ1-5; weak D call: TRBD1 (5 bases). V lost 7 bases, J lost 4 bases, and 14 bases lay in between. This CDR3 region has 14 residues. The germline V gene encodes CDR1 MNHEY and CDR2 SVGAGI. The CDR3 spells CASNGGIRNQPQHF. In nucleotides, the CDR3 is TGTGCCAGCAATGGGGGGATTCGGAATCAGCCCCAGCATTTT.

J is TRBJ1-2 and V is TRBV19; 8 positions match TRBD1. This CDR3 spans 16 amino acids. Germline CDR1 LNHDA, CDR2 SQIVND (reference sequence). V dropped 5 bases and J dropped 4; count of bases not matched to a gene: 12. CDR3: CASSEQDRDVTYGYTF. DNA of the CDR3: TGTGCCAGTAGTGAGCAGGACAGGGATGTTACCTATGGCTACACCTTC.

The rearrangement uses TRBV11-3 and TRBJ1-2, with D perhaps matching TRBD1 (5 bases). Trimming removed 5 bases at V and 7 bases at J, with 20 bases between. From germline, CDR1 is SGHNT and CDR2 YENEEA. The CDR3 has 15 residues. The CDR3 DNA is TGTGCCAGCAGCACTCGTGCGGGGGGATCGGGTGGCTACACCTTC. Amino acids: CASSTRAGGSGGYTF.

The chain has TRBV19 and TRBJ2-3; 9 bases match TRBD2. In germline, CDR1 is LNHDA, CDR2 SQIVND (reference sequence). This CDR3 comprises 13 residues. J gave up 7 bases and V 8 bases, and 7 bases lay outside the gene matches. CDR3 DNA: TGTGCCAGTGGTCCGGGACTAGCAAATACGCAGTATTTT. Protein sequence: CASGPGLANTQYF.

This chain links TRBV23-1 with TRBJ2-7, with D uncertain. TRBV23-1 is classed as an ORF, of uncertain function. V was pared by 3 bases and J by 4 bases, with 19 bases between. The CDR3 contains 16 residues. CDR3 nucleotides: TGCGCCAGCAGTCACTTTCTACCCAACCCGCGTTACGAGCAGTACTTC. Its translation is CASSHFLPNPRYEQYF.

The V and J genes are TRBV5-1 and TRBJ1-4; 8 bases line up with TRBD1. Germline CDR1 reads SGHRS; CDR2 reads YFSETQ. The CDR3 has 17 residues. V dropped 1 base and J dropped 8; count of bases not matched to a gene: 13. The CDR3 DNA sequence: TGCGCCAGCAGCTTGTCAGGGGGCGAAGTACCGGGGGAAAAACTGTTTTTT. As protein: CASSLSGGEVPGEKLFF.

The V call is TRBV6-6, the J call TRBJ1-5; 7 nucleotides align to TRBD1. From germline, CDR1 is MNHNY and CDR2 SVGAGI (reference sequence). Trimming removed 2 bases from V and 4 bases from J; junction bases left unmatched: 2. This CDR3 comprises 14 residues. The CDR3 sequence is CASSYRDRNQPQHF. The CDR3, as DNA: TGTGCCAGCAGTTACAGGGACAGAAATCAGCCCCAGCATTTT.

This clone was counted once. DNA for the CDR3: TGTGCCAGCAGCGGCCACTTTGATGGAGGGCAAGAGACCCAGTACTTC. Encoded protein: CASSGHFDGGQETQYF. The chain recombines TRBV7-9 with TRBJ2-5, with D possibly matching TRBD2 (6 bases). CDR1 SEHNR and CDR2 FQNEAQ come from the germline V gene (reference sequence). CDR3 length: 16 residues. Trimming removed 5 bases at V and 2 bases at J, with 18 bases between.

In this sample, this clone turned up a few times. The chain uses TRBV28 and TRBJ1-2; 7 bases match TRBD1. Germline V lookup: CDR1 MDHEN, CDR2 SYDVKM. The CDR3 runs 15 residues. Trimming cost V 3 bases and J 6 bases; bases outside gene matches: 10. Written as DNA, the CDR3 is TGTGCCAGCAGTTTGTTTTGGGGCAGGGGGGATGGCTACACCTTC. Protein product: CASSLFWGRGDGYTF.

The chain couples TRBV7-2 to TRBJ1-5; 7 nucleotides match TRBD1. J was trimmed by 7 bases and V by 5 bases; bases with no gene match: 5. In germline, CDR1 is SGHTA, CDR2 FQGNSA. The CDR3 extends over 13 amino acids. For the CDR3, the DNA is TGTGCCAGCAGCCTCAGGGGGAACCAGCCCCAGCATTTT. Translating it yields CASSLRGNQPQHF.

The chain recombines TRBV4-2 with TRBJ2-1, with D perhaps TRBD2 (6 bases). Trimming removed 0 bases from V and 4 bases from J, with 16 bases in between. The V gene's germline CDR1 is LGHNA and CDR2 YNFKEQ. The CDR3 runs to 17 residues. The CDR3 loop reads CASSQELRTSLYNEQFF. The CDR3 coding sequence is TGTGCCAGCAGCCAAGAGTTGAGAACTAGCTTATACAATGAGCAGTTCTTC.

This chain connects TRBV11-2 to TRBJ2-7, with 12 bases aligning to TRBD1. V gave up 3 bases and J gave up 7 bases; unmatched junction bases: 13. CDR1 is SGHAT and CDR2 is FQNNGV in the germline V gene. The length of the CDR3 is 17 residues. The CDR3 nucleotides read TGTGCCAGCAGCTTTCACCTCTACCGGGACAGGGGGCATGAGCAGTACTTC. It encodes CASSFHLYRDRGHEQYF.

The chain combines TRBV27 with TRBJ2-7; TRBD1 agrees at 8 bases. The CDR3 totals 15 residues. Germline values: CDR1 MNHEY, CDR2 SMNVEV (reference sequence). The V segment lost 5 bases and the J segment 2 bases; nucleotides outside the gene matches: 8. As DNA, the CDR3 is TGTGCCAGCAGTAACAGGGGGAAGGCGCCCTACGAGCAGTACTTC. Translation: CASSNRGKAPYEQYF.

This clone came up once. This sequence joins TRBV14 and TRBJ1-1; 7 bases fit TRBD1. CDR3 length equals 15 residues. V lost 2 bases, J lost 3 bases, and 6 bases stayed unmatched. Looked up from germline, CDR1 is SGHDN and CDR2 is FVKESK. The CDR3 DNA reads TGTGCCAGCAGCCAAAACAGGGGATCGTACACTGAAGCTTTCTTT. It is translated as CASSQNRGSYTEAFF.

This chain links TRBV2 with TRBJ1-2; D is possibly TRBD1 (6 bases). Trimming shortened V by 6 bases and J by 7 bases, and 12 bases separated the two germline ends. CDR1 SNHLY and CDR2 FYNNEI come from the germline V gene. The CDR3 consists of 12 residues. CDR3 sequence reads: CASRYREAGYTF. DNA of the CDR3: TGTGCCAGCAGGTACAGGGAAGCTGGCTACACCTTC.

The J gene is TRBJ1-2, the V gene TRBV2; D is perhaps TRBD1 (6 bases). V lost 2 bases and J 4 bases, leaving 11 bases between the germline ends. Germline CDR1 and CDR2: SNHLY and FYNNEI. This CDR3 is built from 14 residues. The CDR3 loop reads CASSEPRGLYGYTF. For the CDR3, the DNA is TGTGCCAGCAGTGAACCCAGGGGCCTCTATGGCTACACCTTC.

The V and J genes are TRBV27 and TRBJ1-4; perhaps TRBD1 as D (6 bases). The germline V gene has CDR1 MNHEY and CDR2 SMNVEV (reference sequence). This CDR3 region has 17 residues. V shed 3 bases and J shed 7 bases, with 21 bases lying between them. DNA for the CDR3: TGTGCCAGCAGTTTTGACAGGCCTCGGTTGGGTCTTGAAAAACTGTTTTTT. Amino acid sequence: CASSFDRPRLGLEKLFF.

The chain combines TRBV15 with TRBJ2-2; a weak D match, TRBD2 (7 bases). CDR3 length: 15 amino acids. Trimming removed 1 base from V and 7 bases from J, with 13 bases in between. Germline V gives CDR1 LNHNV, CDR2 YYDKDF (reference sequence). In DNA form, the CDR3 reads TGTGCCACCAGCAGAGTGGCGGGGGCCGGCGGGGAGCTGTTTTTT. This codes for CATSRVAGAGGELFF.

The chain combines TRBV19 with TRBJ2-7; 8 bases match TRBD1. CDR3 length: 15 residues. Germline V CDR1 and CDR2: LNHDA, SQIVND (reference sequence). V dropped 6 bases and J dropped 1; count of bases not matched to a gene: 8. The CDR3 DNA reads TGTGCCAGTAGGACAGGGGTTACCCATTCCTACGAGCAGTACTTC. This gives the protein CASRTGVTHSYEQYF.

This chain uses TRBV5-4 with TRBJ1-1; possibly TRBD1 for D (5 bases). The CDR3 is 13 amino acids. V lost 0 bases, J lost 4 bases, and 7 bases lay in between. Germline CDR1 is SGHNT and CDR2 is YYREEE (reference sequence). CDR3 protein: CASSLGQFTEAFF. The CDR3 DNA follows: TGTGCCAGCAGCTTGGGACAGTTCACTGAAGCTTTCTTT.

This chain connects TRBV19 to TRBJ1-1, with D unclear. This CDR3 region has 12 residues. Trimming removed 7 bases from V and 1 base from J, with 7 bases in between. CDR1 is LNHDA and CDR2 is SQIVND in the germline V gene (reference sequence). The CDR3: CASNIGNTEAFF. DNA for the CDR3: TGTGCCAGTAATATCGGGAACACTGAAGCTTTCTTT. Supplemented by reference TRBV19 and TRBJ1-1, the full variable domain reads DGGITQSPKYLFRKEGQNVTLSCEQNLNHDAMYWYRQDPGQGLRLIYYSQIVNDFQKGDIAEGYSVSREKKESFPLTVTSAQKNPTAFYLCASNIGNTEAFFGQGTRLTVV.

The J gene is TRBJ1-5, the V gene TRBV4-1; 8 bases align to TRBD1. The V gene end was trimmed by 4 bases and the J gene end by 2 bases; junction bases not matched to a gene: 10. This CDR3 has 17 amino acids. Germline lookup yields CDR1 MGHRA and CDR2 YSYEKL. CDR3 sequence: CASSPRQGPSGNQPQHF. The DNA of the CDR3 is TGCGCCAGCAGCCCACGACAGGGGCCCAGTGGCAATCAGCCCCAGCATTTT.